This T cell receptor (beta chain) was captured by sequencing in a study of T-cell reconstitution after alpha-beta-depleted transplantation in children. This CDR3 spans 13 amino acids. Trimming cost V 2 bases and J 8 bases, with 10 bases left between them. Preparation of the TCRbeta library used unique molecular identifiers. MiXCR, applied by TCRdb to the PCR reads, yields one record per CDR3 protein. In the table there are approximately 400,000 distinct CDR3 sequences, around 9.9% of which are singletons. The sample here was PBMCs from the stem cell graft donor, taken from the stem cell graft. The chain links TRBV12-3 or TRBV12-4 to TRBJ2-1, with D uncertain. This clonotype originated in a human donor who donated a stem cell graft to a child with acute myeloid leukemia. CDR3 sequence reads: CASSLRQLDEQFF. Here the CDR3 DNA reads TGTGCCAGCAGTTTACGGCAGCTGGATGAGCAGTTCTTC.